These 21 T cell receptor beta chains were sequenced from one sample in a study of CD8+ T cells in alopecia areata (dated by TCRdb to the late 2010s). According to the study, the label for this sample's time point signals: about 4 weeks on oral tofacitinib. The sample's treatment or condition label, in plain terms: oral pan-JAK inhibitor, 5-10 mg twice daily. The library was produced with the immunoSEQ multiplex PCR assay. To provide template for TCR sequencing, every sample had RNA extracted and reverse transcribed into cDNA. Entries here come from immuneACCESS through TCRdb and include only in-frame sequences with V and J called. Some clones fail to appear in such tables; in the studies checked, an unresolved V gene covers under half of the shortfall, and the cause of the remainder is unknown. The sample table contains 130,000 or so clones; only one count was recorded for about 88% of them. Of the sample, about 12% is held by the ten largest clones.

This specimen was CD8+ T cells sorted from blood, taken at week 4, from a patient treated with tofacitinib. The source is a human donor with alopecia areata.

The rearrangement links TRBV6-5 to TRBJ2-5; weak D call: TRBD1 (6 bases). Germline CDR1 reads MNHEY; CDR2 reads SVGAGI. The CDR3 totals 16 residues. The V end was cut by 3 bases, the J end by 2 bases, with 16 bases between. As DNA, the CDR3 is TGTGCCAGCAGTTATTCAGGGGTAGGGGTTCAAGAGACCCAGTACTTC. Translated, it gives CASSYSGVGVQETQYF.

In its sample, this clone was seen a few times. The CDR3 spells CASSLDWGSGELFF. The CDR3 DNA reads as TGCGCCAGCAGCTTGGATTGGGGGTCCGGGGAGCTGTTTTTT. The chain recombines TRBV5-1 with TRBJ2-2, with D perhaps assigned TRBD1 or TRBD2 (5 bases each). There are 14 residues in the CDR3. Trimming took off 0 bases at V and 6 bases at J, with 9 bases between the two ends. Germline CDR1 reads SGHRS; CDR2 reads YFSETQ. The full variable domain, with the rest looked up from reference TRBV5-1 and TRBJ2-2, is KAGVTQTPRYLIKTRGQQVTLSCSPISGHRSVSWYQQTPGQGLQFLFEYFSETQRNKGNFPGRFSGRQFSNSRSEMNVSTLELGDSALYLCASSLDWGSGELFFGEGSRLTVL.

The V and J genes are TRBV2 and TRBJ2-3; D gene ambiguous. The V end was cut by 8 bases, the J end by 0 bases, with 15 bases between. Germline loops: CDR1 SNHLY, CDR2 FYNNEI. The CDR3 is 15 residues long. CDR3 amino acids: CASSFMAASTDTQYF. The CDR3 coding sequence is TGTGCCAGCTCGTTTATGGCAGCGAGCACAGATACGCAGTATTTT.

The chain links TRBV29-1 to TRBJ2-1; 9 bases are shared with TRBD2. Trimming took 3 bases from V and 4 from J; bases not matched to a gene: 13. CDR1 and CDR2 from the germline V gene are SQVTM and ANQGSEA. The length of the CDR3 is 17 residues. The CDR3 DNA follows: TGCAGCGTTGATCCCAGCAGGCTAGCGGGATGGTACAATGAGCAGTTCTTC. The encoded protein is CSVDPSRLAGWYNEQFF.

The rearrangement links TRBV4-1 to TRBJ1-2; D not resolved. The CDR3 consists of 14 residues. The V gene lost 1 base and the J gene lost 2 bases, with 8 bases spanning the gap. Germline V lookup: CDR1 MGHRA, CDR2 YSYEKL. CDR3 nucleotide sequence: TGCGCCAGCAGCCAAGTGGGTAACAACTATGGCTACACCTTC. It yields the protein CASSQVGNNYGYTF.

V gene TRBV29-1 combines with J gene TRBJ2-1; 8 bases fit TRBD2. The V gene's germline CDR1 is SQVTM and CDR2 ANQGSEA. Trimming removed 0 bases from V and 4 bases from J; junction bases left unmatched: 2. The CDR3 covers 14 residues. The CDR3 DNA is TGCAGCGTTGAAGAACTAGCGGATTACAATGAGCAGTTCTTC. The encoded protein is CSVEELADYNEQFF.

The chain recombines TRBV15 with TRBJ2-7, with TRBD2 identical over 8 bases. CDR1 LNHNV and CDR2 YYDKDF come from the germline V gene (reference sequence). The ends lost 6 bases at V and 3 bases at J; junction bases unmatched: 4. CDR3 size: 13 residues. CDR3 sequence: CATSPGTSYEQYF. The CDR3 coding sequence is TGTGCCACCAGTCCCGGGACTAGCTACGAGCAGTACTTC.

The rearrangement joins TRBV27 to TRBJ2-7; 7 bases align to TRBD1. Trimming at V came to 0 bases and at J to 6 bases, leaving 5 bases not matched to a gene. The CDR3 is 14 residues long. Looked up from germline, CDR1 is MNHEY and CDR2 is SMNVEV (reference sequence). CDR3 amino acids: CASSLSSNRGEQYF. DNA of the CDR3: TGTGCCAGCAGTTTATCAAGCAACAGGGGCGAGCAGTACTTC.

In this sample, this clone turned up once. This chain joins TRBV2 and TRBJ1-1, with D perhaps matching TRBD1 (6 bases). CDR1 and CDR2 (germline): SNHLY, FYNNEI. Trimming cost V 4 bases and J 1 base, with 13 bases left between them. CDR3 size: 15 residues. The DNA of the CDR3 is TGTGCCAGCAGTGTTGTGGGGGCGGCGAACACTGAAGCTTTCTTT. Protein sequence: CASSVVGAANTEAFF.

V gene TRBV29-1 combines with J gene TRBJ2-7; D not certain. The germline V and J ends were trimmed by 0 bases and 0 bases, with 9 bases remaining between them. The CDR3 runs 14 residues. Looked up from germline, CDR1 is SQVTM and CDR2 is ANQGSEA. The CDR3 is CSVEETGNSYEQYF. The CDR3 DNA reads TGCAGCGTTGAAGAGACGGGCAACTCCTACGAGCAGTACTTC.

CDR3 DNA: TGTGCCAGCAGTTACTCGTCAGGGGGTACAGATACGCAGTATTTT. It codes for CASSYSSGGTDTQYF. The chain carries TRBV6-6 and TRBJ2-3, with TRBD1 identical over 7 bases. Per germline, CDR1 MNHNY and CDR2 SVGAGI (reference sequence). The CDR3 spans 15 residues. V gave up 0 bases and J gave up 3 bases; unmatched junction bases: 3.

The chain recombines TRBV30 with TRBJ2-2; D might be TRBD1 or TRBD2, each matching 5 bases. From germline, CDR1 is GTSNPN and CDR2 SVGIG (reference sequence). Trimming stripped 4 bases from V and 4 bases from J, with 10 bases between. This CDR3 is 13 amino acids long. CDR3 bases: TGTGCCTGGAACTCGGGACCCACCGGGGAGCTGTTTTTT. It is translated as CAWNSGPTGELFF.

This rearrangement joins TRBV30 to TRBJ2-7; D ambiguous. The CDR3 extends over 11 amino acids. Trimming took 1 base from V and 7 from J, leaving 8 bases between them. The germline gives CDR1 GTSNPN, CDR2 SVGIG (reference sequence). CDR3 protein: CAWSDSLEQYF. Here the CDR3 DNA reads TGTGCCTGGAGTGACAGCTTGGAGCAGTACTTC.

V usage is TRBV4-1 and J usage is TRBJ1-4; no clear D gene. The germline V and J ends were trimmed by 1 base and 3 bases, with 12 bases remaining between them. The CDR3 contains 16 residues. Germline CDR1 is MGHRA and CDR2 is YSYEKL. The CDR3 region is CASSQVSVKPNEKLFF. The CDR3 nucleotides read TGCGCCAGCAGCCAAGTGTCAGTTAAGCCTAATGAAAAACTGTTTTTT.

The chain joins TRBV5-1 to TRBJ2-1, with 13 bases identical to TRBD2. CDR1 and CDR2 (germline): SGHRS, YFSETQ. CDR3 length equals 16 residues. The junction had 9 bases not matched to a gene; V was cut back by 5 bases and J by 7 bases. The CDR3 region is CASRPTSGGALNEQFF. The CDR3 DNA is TGCGCCAGCAGACCCACTAGCGGGGGGGCCTTAAATGAGCAGTTCTTC.

The genes are TRBV29-1 and TRBJ2-1, with TRBD2 as a possible D gene (5 bases). The CDR3 covers 18 residues. Germline-derived CDR1 and CDR2 are SQVTM and ANQGSEA. Trimming took off 0 bases at V and 5 bases at J, with 23 bases between the two ends. Here the CDR3 DNA reads TGCAGCGTTGAAGATAGTTGGCCCCCCCGGGGAGTCCACAATGAGCAGTTCTTC. Protein product: CSVEDSWPPRGVHNEQFF.

A single count supports this clone. This chain links TRBV15 with TRBJ2-7; D may be TRBD2 (5 bases). V lost 0 bases, J lost 0 bases, and 6 bases lay in between. The CDR3 contains 14 residues. In germline, CDR1 is LNHNV, CDR2 YYDKDF (reference sequence). The CDR3 loop reads CATSREGSSYEQYF. The CDR3 DNA reads as TGTGCCACCAGCAGAGAGGGGAGCTCCTACGAGCAGTACTTC.

This clone came up a few times. The rearrangement uses TRBV29-1 and TRBJ2-7; 14 nucleotides match TRBD2. The CDR3 runs to 13 residues. Germline lookup yields CDR1 SQVTM and CDR2 ANQGSEA. V was clipped by 6 bases and J by 2 bases; unmatched bases: 0. The CDR3 reads CSVTSGRAYEQYF. The CDR3, as DNA: TGCAGCGTGACTAGCGGGAGGGCCTACGAGCAGTACTTC.

The chain joins TRBV9 to TRBJ2-3; TRBD1 is a possible D gene (5 bases). The germline gives CDR1 SGDLS, CDR2 YYNGEE. With 1 base removed from V and 4 bases from J, the gap between germline ends came to 28 bases. The CDR3 covers 20 residues. The CDR3 reads CASSVCRLLRTPDGSDTQYF. DNA for the CDR3: TGTGCCAGCAGCGTATGCCGACTGTTAAGGACACCTGATGGGTCAGATACGCAGTATTTT.

The chain recombines TRBV27 with TRBJ2-3, with 7 nucleotides matching TRBD2. J was trimmed by 5 bases and V by 2 bases; bases with no gene match: 4. Germline loops: CDR1 MNHEY, CDR2 SMNVEV (reference sequence). This CDR3 spans 14 amino acids. Here the CDR3 reads CASSLDRGVDTQYF. The CDR3 nucleotides are TGTGCCAGCAGTTTAGACCGGGGGGTAGATACGCAGTATTTT.

The J gene is TRBJ2-3, the V gene TRBV5-1; possibly TRBD1 or TRBD2 for D (5 bases each). Deletions cut 0 bases from V and 3 bases from J, with 11 bases between. CDR1 is SGHRS, CDR2 YFSETQ, per germline. The CDR3 is 15 residues long. CDR3 sequence (DNA): TGCGCCAGCAGCTTGGGGGACGGCGGGACAGATACGCAGTATTTT. Its protein is CASSLGDGGTDTQYF.